The clone carrying this TCR beta chain appeared many times. TCRdb reprocessed the 5' RACE reads via MiXCR and lists one record per CDR3 protein. The table lists tens of thousands of distinct CDR3 sequences, about 7.2% of them singletons. This sample stems from a study of T cells after yellow fever vaccination. The germline CDR1 and CDR2 sequences are SGHAT and FQNNGV. The CDR3 extends over 14 amino acids. Trimming took 1 base from V and 3 from J, leaving 10 bases between them. This specimen consisted of CD8+ T cells sorted from PBMCs, obtained 9 to 11 days after the first yellow fever vaccination. The receptor was derived from a man younger than 35 who received the YFV17D yellow fever vaccine. The chain couples TRBV11-2 to TRBJ2-7; tentative D call: TRBD1 (6 bases). The CDR3 here is CASSLGGTRYEQYF. The CDR3 nucleotides read TGTGCCAGCAGCTTAGGAGGGACACGCTACGAGCAGTACTTC.